These 22 T cell receptor beta chains originate from one sample sequenced in a study of blood T cell repertoires in COVID-19. The table came from immunoSEQ multiplex PCR; TCRdb's copy has only in-frame clones and leaves some out. The sample lists around 62,000 clones, 88% occurring once. Specimen: peripheral blood. The receptor source for this set is a human donor in a cohort sampled during active COVID-19.

The V gene is TRBV6-6, the J gene TRBJ2-1; 12 nucleotides line up with TRBD2. The germline CDR1 and CDR2 sequences are MNHNY and SVGAGI (reference sequence). The CDR3 consists of 14 residues. Trimming cost V 6 bases and J 12 bases; bases outside gene matches: 9. The CDR3 spells CASRRTSGIGWQFF. CDR3 bases: TGTGCCAGCAGGAGGACTAGCGGGATTGGATGGCAGTTCTTC.

The chain is built from TRBV6-5 and TRBJ2-3; 9 nucleotides agree with TRBD2. Per germline, CDR1 MNHEY and CDR2 SVGAGI. J was trimmed by 2 bases and V by 9 bases; bases with no gene match: 9. The CDR3 is made up of 15 amino acids. The CDR3 spells CASRGLAGLTDTQYF. As DNA, the CDR3 is TGTGCCAGTAGAGGGCTAGCGGGACTCACAGATACGCAGTATTTT.

This rearrangement joins TRBV2 to TRBJ2-7; D is possibly TRBD1 (6 bases). Trimming took 4 bases from V and 5 from J, leaving 15 bases between them. Per germline, CDR1 SNHLY and CDR2 FYNNEI. The CDR3 sequence is 14 residues long. In DNA, the CDR3 is TGTGCCAGCAGTGTACAGGGTGGGTTCGACGAGCAGTACTTC. Amino acids: CASSVQGGFDEQYF.

This clone was seen only a few times. The J gene is TRBJ1-5, the V gene TRBV4-1; D not resolved. The CDR3 sequence is 15 residues long. V gave up 1 base and J gave up 3 bases, with 10 bases separating them. Germline CDR1 reads MGHRA; CDR2 reads YSYEKL. CDR3 coding DNA: TGCGCCAGCAGCCAAGTACTCCGAGACAATCAGCCCCAGCATTTT. Its translation is CASSQVLRDNQPQHF.

This clone was observed a single time. The V and J genes are TRBV3-1 (or the pseudogene TRBV3-2) and TRBJ1-6, with D uncertain. This CDR3 is 16 amino acids long. Trimming removed 8 bases from V and 1 base from J, with 15 bases in between. Germline loops: CDR1 LGHDT, CDR2 YNNKEL (reference sequence). The CDR3 sequence is CASARRTASYNSPLHF. The CDR3 DNA reads TGTGCCAGCGCGCGCAGGACTGCTTCCTATAATTCACCCCTCCACTTT.

The gene calls are TRBV30 and TRBJ1-6, with D hard to call. The CDR3 extends over 12 amino acids. Germline assignment: CDR1 GTSNPN and CDR2 SVGIG (reference sequence). The V end was cut by 0 bases, the J end by 6 bases, with 3 bases between. CDR3 in DNA: TGTGCCTGGAGTGTCCTTAATTCACCCCTCCACTTT. It codes for CAWSVLNSPLHF.

The chain couples TRBV5-4 to TRBJ1-1, with D uncertain. In germline, CDR1 is SGHNT, CDR2 YYREEE (reference sequence). V lost 3 bases, J lost 5 bases, and 14 bases lay in between. CDR3 length: 14 residues. This chain's CDR3 is CASSSGVRETEAFF. The CDR3 nucleotides are TGTGCCAGCAGCTCTGGAGTCAGAGAAACTGAAGCTTTCTTT.

V and J are TRBV5-1 and TRBJ1-6; 10 bases map to TRBD1. V shed 3 bases and J 8 bases; nucleotides not matched to a gene: 8. This CDR3 has 16 amino acids. Per germline, CDR1 SGHRS and CDR2 YFSETQ. The CDR3 here is CASSYTGTGAYSPLHF. As DNA, the CDR3 is TGCGCCAGCAGCTATACCGGGACAGGGGCCTATTCACCCCTCCACTTT.

This chain joins TRBV11-2 and TRBJ2-1, with 8 bases identical to TRBD1. The length of the CDR3 is 15 residues. The junction had 8 bases not matched to a gene; V was cut back by 5 bases and J by 5 bases. Germline V gives CDR1 SGHAT, CDR2 FQNNGV. The CDR3 DNA follows: TGTGCCAGCAGCCCTAGACAGGGGATTAACAATGAGCAGTTCTTC. It specifies CASSPRQGINNEQFF.

The rearrangement uses TRBV11-1 and TRBJ2-2; 7 nucleotides agree with TRBD2. J lost 6 bases, V lost 5 bases, and 12 bases had no gene match. Germline assignment: CDR1 SGHAT and CDR2 FQDESV (reference sequence). This CDR3 is built from 16 residues. CDR3 in DNA: TGTGCCAGCAGCCCAAGAGGGGCGGGGGAGGCCGGGGAGCTGTTTTTT. Translation: CASSPRGAGEAGELFF.

This sequence joins TRBV2 and TRBJ1-1; a weak D match, TRBD1 (6 bases). Per the germline V gene, CDR1 is SNHLY and CDR2 is FYNNEI. Deletions cut 8 bases from V and 4 bases from J, with 20 bases between. This CDR3 comprises 15 residues. DNA of the CDR3: TGTGCCAGCTGCTGGGTTCAGGGGTCGGCCACTGAAGCTTTCTTT. Its translation: CASCWVQGSATEAFF.

The count of this clone is one. The rearrangement links TRBV3-1 (or the pseudogene TRBV3-2) to TRBJ1-4; 8 bases are shared with TRBD1. V was pared by 1 base and J by 5 bases, with 9 bases of the junction left unmatched. The germline CDR1 and CDR2 sequences are LGHDT and YNNKEL (reference sequence). This CDR3 comprises 17 residues. The CDR3 loop reads CASSQGGQTGVNEKLFF. In DNA, the CDR3 is TGTGCCAGCAGCCAAGGAGGTCAGACAGGGGTGAATGAAAAACTGTTTTTT.

The rearrangement joins TRBV15 to TRBJ1-4, with 9 bases lining up with TRBD1. Trimming cost V 4 bases and J 7 bases; bases outside gene matches: 10. The germline V gene has CDR1 LNHNV and CDR2 YYDKDF (reference sequence). CDR3 size: 16 residues. The CDR3 nucleotides read TGTGCCACCAGCAACCAGGACCGGGACAGGGCTGAAAAACTGTTTTTT. The encoded protein is CATSNQDRDRAEKLFF.

This clone was seen a handful of times. The CDR3 DNA is TGTGCCAGTAGTATAAGCTCAGGGTGGAAGGAGACCCAGTACTTC. Encoded protein: CASSISSGWKETQYF. The genes are TRBV19 and TRBJ2-5, with D perhaps TRBD1 (5 bases). The CDR3 runs to 15 residues. The germline V and J ends were trimmed by 2 bases and 5 bases, with 15 bases remaining between them. From germline, CDR1 is LNHDA and CDR2 SQIVND (reference sequence). Combining the CDR3 with reference TRBV19 and TRBJ2-5 gives the whole variable domain DGGITQSPKYLFRKEGQNVTLSCEQNLNHDAMYWYRQDPGQGLRLIYYSQIVNDFQKGDIAEGYSVSREKKESFPLTVTSAQKNPTAFYLCASSISSGWKETQYFGPGTRLLVL.

This clone was picked up one time. This rearrangement joins TRBV19 to TRBJ1-4; maybe TRBD1 (6 bases). Germline V gene sequence: CDR1 LNHDA, CDR2 SQIVND (reference sequence). The CDR3 covers 17 residues. Between the trimmed V and J ends, which lost 6 bases and 4 bases, there was a span of 21 bases. CDR3 nucleotides: TGTGCCAGTAGCCATGATGTGGGGACAAGAGTTAATGAAAAACTGTTTTTT. Its translation is CASSHDVGTRVNEKLFF.

This clone was counted between two and nine times. This chain joins TRBV27 and TRBJ2-7; tentative D call: TRBD1 (6 bases). In germline, CDR1 is MNHEY, CDR2 SMNVEV (reference sequence). V dropped 10 bases and J dropped 5 bases, with 18 bases sitting between them. The CDR3 covers 13 residues. The CDR3, as DNA: TGTGCCACCCTGGGATTGGGGGCGGACGAGCAGTACTTC. This translates into CATLGLGADEQYF.

The chain employs TRBV7-8 and TRBJ2-1, with D unclear. Trimming left V 0 bases short and J 2 bases short, with 11 bases between. Looked up from germline, CDR1 is SGHVS and CDR2 is FQNEAQ. CDR3 length: 16 residues. The CDR3 here is CASSLAAVRPYNEQFF. CDR3 coding DNA: TGTGCCAGCAGCTTAGCTGCGGTCAGACCCTACAATGAGCAGTTCTTC.

V usage is TRBV9 and J usage is TRBJ2-5, with TRBD1 matching 7 bases. The germline V gene has CDR1 SGDLS and CDR2 YYNGEE. The CDR3 contains 16 residues. The V and J ends lost 7 bases and 0 bases, in that order; junction bases with no gene match: 12. This CDR3 is CASGAGTAFYQETQYF. The CDR3 DNA reads TGTGCCAGCGGGGCCGGGACAGCCTTTTACCAAGAGACCCAGTACTTC.

This rearrangement joins TRBV7-6 to TRBJ1-1, with 7 bases matching TRBD1. Germline CDR1 reads SGHVS; CDR2 reads FNYEAQ. The CDR3 is 21 amino acids. Trimming took 4 bases from V and 1 from J; bases not matched to a gene: 24. Written as DNA, the CDR3 is TGTGCCAGCAGCTATAGATTAGGGGGCCGGGAGGGGCAGGATAGGAACACTGAAGCTTTCTTT. Translation gives CASSYRLGGREGQDRNTEAFF.

This clone was counted once. The DNA of the CDR3 is TGTGCCAGCAGCTTAGGGGCTATCATGAACACTGAAGCTTTCTTT. Amino acids: CASSLGAIMNTEAFF. The chain uses TRBV7-2 and TRBJ1-1; D call uncertain. The CDR3 contains 15 residues. Looked up from germline, CDR1 is SGHTA and CDR2 is FQGNSA. The V gene lost 1 base and the J gene lost 0 bases, with 9 bases spanning the gap.

The chain joins TRBV27 to TRBJ1-6; D gene ambiguous. Trimming stripped 4 bases from V and 7 bases from J, with 14 bases between. This CDR3 has 15 amino acids. In germline, CDR1 is MNHEY, CDR2 SMNVEV (reference sequence). Here the CDR3 DNA reads TGTGCCAGCAGTTCCCTGAGTGAGGGAAATTCACCCCTCCACTTT. Its translation: CASSSLSEGNSPLHF.

Details on this clone: Other DNA variants within this sample encode the same CDR3. V usage is TRBV5-1 and J usage is TRBJ2-7, with TRBD2 matching over 8 bases. The junction had 3 bases not matched to a gene; V was cut back by 1 base and J by 3 bases. The CDR3 extends over 14 amino acids. CDR1 is SGHRS, CDR2 YFSETQ, per germline. As DNA, the CDR3 is TGCGCCAGCAGCTTGACGGGGGGGAACTACGAGCAGTACTTC. It encodes CASSLTGGNYEQYF. Full variable domain (remainder filled in from reference TRBV5-1 and TRBJ2-7): KAGVTQTPRYLIKTRGQQVTLSCSPISGHRSVSWYQQTPGQGLQFLFEYFSETQRNKGNFPGRFSGRQFSNSRSEMNVSTLELGDSALYLCASSLTGGNYEQYFGPGTRLTVT.